One TCR beta chain is described in this entry. Time point meaning: pre-sensitization, week 0. As to treatment: therapeutic diphenylcyclopropenone sensitization with weekly scalp DPC. One entry per CDR3 protein, called by TCRdb with MiXCR from the RACE reads. The repertoire holds some 36,000 distinct CDR3 sequences, with about 7.4% as singletons. CDR1 is SGDLS, CDR2 YYNGEE, per germline. V was clipped by 4 bases and J by 5 bases, with 16 bases between them. The CDR3 spans 14 residues. This entry comes from a study of human T cells and chemical hapten exposure. The sample in question was whole blood, obtained in connection with sensitization to the hapten diphenylcyclopropenone (DPC). The V gene is TRBV9, the J gene TRBJ2-7; a possible D gene is TRBD1 (6 bases). The origin of this receptor is a woman aged 45-60 years with alopecia areata. Some clones in this sample may be carry-over from other donors' samples. The CDR3 DNA follows: TGTGCCAGCAGCCCCGGCACAGGGAGCAACGAGCAGTACTTC. It is translated as CASSPGTGSNEQYF.